The 15 T cell receptor beta chains below all came from one sample that was sequenced in a study of metastatic and nonmetastatic thyroid tumors. TCRdb called clones again from the PCR reads with MiXCR. Of approximately 90,000 clones in the sample, 12% were seen once. Patients were all untreated before their thyroid surgery. Specimen: blood. These receptor sequences come from a female donor with papillary thyroid cancer or a benign thyroid nodule (not recorded which). Some clones in this sample may be carry-over from other donors' samples.

In this sample, this clone turned up many times. The chain recombines TRBV6-2 or TRBV6-3 with TRBJ2-1, with D possibly TRBD1 on 6 matching bases. Trimming pared 6 bases from V and 3 bases from J, leaving 24 bases between. CDR1 and CDR2 from the germline V gene are MNHEY and SVGEGT. The CDR3 length is 18 residues. The CDR3: CASRPTGTSRILYNEQFF. The CDR3 nucleotides read TGTGCCAGCAGGCCCACCGGGACATCGAGGATACTCTACAATGAGCAGTTCTTC.

The genes are TRBV4-1 and TRBJ2-7; the match to TRBD2 covers 8 bases. Trimming cost V 3 bases and J 3 bases; bases outside gene matches: 7. Germline lookup yields CDR1 MGHRA and CDR2 YSYEKL. The length of the CDR3 is 15 residues. The DNA of the CDR3 is TGCGCCAGCAGCCATCAACCGGGGGGGAACTACGAGCAGTACTTC. This gives the protein CASSHQPGGNYEQYF.

This clone occurred many times. This chain connects TRBV24-1 to TRBJ1-6; D remains unclear. CDR3 length equals 10 residues. Germline V gene sequence: CDR1 KGHDR, CDR2 SFDVKD. Trimming removed 10 bases at V and 7 bases at J, with 4 bases between. The CDR3 DNA follows: TGTGCCACGAGAAATTCACCCCTCCACTTT. Its translation: CATRNSPLHF.

This clone was counted at least ten times. The V call is TRBV3-1, the J call TRBJ2-7, with no clear D. The CDR3 is 15 amino acids. Germline lookup yields CDR1 LGHDT and CDR2 YNNKEL (reference sequence). V lost 0 bases, J lost 5 bases, and 14 bases lay in between. The CDR3 nucleotides read TGTGCCAGCAGCCAAGAGGCGGAAACCTTGGACGAGCAGTACTTC. Its translation: CASSQEAETLDEQYF.

This clone was counted at least ten times. The chain couples TRBV13 to TRBJ2-7; 8 bases are a match to TRBD1. This CDR3 is 17 amino acids long. Germline V CDR1 and CDR2: PRHDT, FYEKMQ (reference sequence). Unmatched junction bases numbered 10, after V lost 1 base and J lost 2 bases. CDR3 amino acids: CASSLVGGRTGTYEQYF. The DNA for the CDR3 is TGTGCCAGCAGCTTAGTAGGGGGCAGGACAGGGACCTACGAGCAGTACTTC.

Points on this clone: Given a much more abundant clone one base away, this may be a read error. This sequence joins TRBV9 and TRBJ2-1; 9 bases are shared with TRBD2. The CDR3 consists of 17 residues. Germline V gene lookup returns CDR1 SGDLS and CDR2 YYNGEE. The CDR3 DNA is TGTGCCAGCAGCGTCGGGACTAGCTGGAGCAGGGGCAATGAGCAGCTCTTC. The encoded protein is CASSVGTSWSRGNEQLF.

Many counts were recorded for this clone. J is TRBJ2-1 and V is TRBV6-2 or TRBV6-3; D possibly uses TRBD1 or TRBD2 (5 bases each). Trimming took off 2 bases at V and 0 bases at J, with 11 bases between the two ends. This CDR3 is 16 amino acids long. CDR1 is MNHEY, CDR2 SVGEGT, per germline. The DNA for the CDR3 is TGTGCCAGCAGTTACAAGGGACGGAGCTCCTACAATGAGCAGTTCTTC. It specifies CASSYKGRSSYNEQFF.

This chain links TRBV12-3 or TRBV12-4 with TRBJ1-1; TRBD1 aligns across 7 bases. V was pared by 5 bases and J by 4 bases, with 7 bases of the junction left unmatched. The CDR3 has 14 residues. The CDR3, as DNA: TGTGCCAGCAGTCCTTGGGACAGCGCCACTGAAGCTTTCTTT. As protein: CASSPWDSATEAFF.

This clone was observed many times. The chain uses TRBV25-1 and TRBJ2-3; D unclear. Trimming removed 8 bases from V and 3 bases from J, with 12 bases in between. The germline gives CDR1 MGHDK, CDR2 SYGVNS. The CDR3 is 13 amino acids. Here the CDR3 reads CASSWGLTDTQYF. DNA of the CDR3: TGTGCCAGCTCGTGGGGTTTGACAGATACGCAGTATTTT.

Ten or more counts support this clone. This chain joins TRBV12-3 or TRBV12-4 and TRBJ2-5, with TRBD2 matching over 13 bases. The CDR3 length is 14 residues. The trim removed 6 bases at V and 5 bases at J, leaving 3 bases unmatched. CDR3: CASRLLAGGETQYF. CDR3 coding DNA: TGTGCCAGCAGGTTACTAGCGGGGGGGGAGACCCAGTACTTC.

V usage is TRBV27 and J usage is TRBJ2-7; TRBD1 might be the D (6 bases). V lost 6 bases to trimming and J lost 4 bases, with 16 bases between them. The CDR3 is 14 residues long. Germline V gene data show CDR1 as MNHEY and CDR2 as SMNVEV (reference sequence). CDR3 bases: TGTGCCAGCAGAAAAACAGGGACGGTTTACGAGCAGTACTTC. As protein: CASRKTGTVYEQYF.

This chain joins TRBV7-2 and TRBJ1-5; TRBD1 agrees at 7 bases. Germline-derived CDR1 and CDR2 are SGHTA and FQGNSA. The CDR3 totals 15 residues. V was clipped by 4 bases and J by 7 bases; unmatched bases: 10. The CDR3 is CASSSATGYGQPQHF. CDR3 in DNA: TGTGCCAGCAGCTCAGCGACAGGGTACGGACAGCCCCAGCATTTT.

The sample holds many counts of this clone. This rearrangement joins TRBV7-2 to TRBJ2-7, with TRBD2 as a possible D gene (6 bases). There are 15 residues in the CDR3. V shed 1 base and J shed 4 bases, with 14 bases lying between them. The germline V gene encodes CDR1 SGHTA and CDR2 FQGNSA. The CDR3 coding sequence is TGTGCCAGCAGCTTAGTGGGGGGAGGCGGTTACGAGCAGTACTTC. Amino acids: CASSLVGGGGYEQYF.

In its sample, this clone was seen many times. V and J are TRBV7-9 and TRBJ1-5; D is ambiguous. The CDR3 runs 11 residues. V was pared by 8 bases and J by 5 bases, with 7 bases between. The V gene's germline CDR1 is SEHNR and CDR2 FQNEAQ (reference sequence). The CDR3 DNA reads TGTGCCAGCGGAAAATATCAGCCCCAGCATTTT. It encodes CASGKYQPQHF.

As regards this clone: A much larger clone is a single base away; this may be a read error. V usage is TRBV5-4 and J usage is TRBJ2-3; D ambiguous. Germline V gives CDR1 SGHNT, CDR2 YYREEE (reference sequence). The V and J ends lost 2 bases and 2 bases respectively, with 12 bases between them. The CDR3 runs 15 residues. The CDR3 here is CASSFGSASTDTQYF. In DNA form, the CDR3 reads TGTGCCAGCAGCTTCGGCAGCGCCTCCACAGATACGCAGTATTTT.